The rows below give T cell receptor beta chains drawn from one sample of a study of blood T cell repertoires in COVID-19. Libraries were prepared by immunoSEQ multiplex PCR; TCRdb keeps only in-frame clonotypes and omits some of them. Found here are under 200,000 clones, roughly 84% of them singletons; the top ten hold about 14%. The sequencing sample was made of peripheral blood. All receptors derive from a man between 18 and 29 years old with active or convalescent COVID-19. Each CDR3 is given with its conserved first and last residue. Each record gives: clone size, V gene, J gene, D gene, CDR3 DNA, CDR3 protein. D genes are given only for firm matches. Size is stated for part of the rows, as once, few or many counts, or as a class when the clone is expanded.

size: NA; V: TRBV19; J: TRBJ1-1; D: NA; DNA: TGTGCCAGTAGTATCACGGGTTACACTGAAGCTTTCTTT; CDR3: CASSITGYTEAFF
size: NA; V: TRBV2; J: TRBJ2-3; D: NA; DNA: TGTGCCAGCAGTGAACAGGCGGGGAGCACAGATACGCAGTATTTT; CDR3: CASSEQAGSTDTQYF
size: NA; V: TRBV5-1; J: TRBJ1-3; D: NA; DNA: TGCGCCAGCAGCTCAGGGGTCGGCTCTGGAAACACCATATATTTT; CDR3: CASSSGVGSGNTIYF
size: once; V: TRBV9; J: TRBJ1-2; D: NA; DNA: TGTGCCAGCAGCGTAGGCAGGGAGGGCTATGGCTACACCTTC; CDR3: CASSVGREGYGYTF
size: NA; V: TRBV19; J: TRBJ1-2; D: TRBD1; DNA: TGTGCCAGTAGACCCACAGGACAGGTCGGTGCCTGGAGTAACTATGGCTACACCTTC; CDR3: CASRPTGQVGAWSNYGYTF
size: NA; V: TRBV6-2/TRBV6-3; J: TRBJ1-1; D: TRBD1; DNA: TGTGCCAGCAGTTACGGCAGGGGGGTTTTGGAAGCTTTCTTT; CDR3: CASSYGRGVLEAFF
size: NA; V: TRBV6-5; J: TRBJ2-7; D: TRBD1; DNA: TGTGCCAGCAGTACAACAGGGGGCCCCGCCTACGAGCAGTACTTC; CDR3: CASSTTGGPAYEQYF
size: NA; V: TRBV24-1; J: TRBJ2-7; D: NA; DNA: TGTGCCACCAGTGATTTAAAGGGCAGGGTCACCTACGAGCAGTACTTC; CDR3: CATSDLKGRVTYEQYF
size: once; V: TRBV5-1; J: TRBJ1-2; D: NA; DNA: TGCGCCAGCAGCCCCGCAGGGTACGGCTACACCTTC; CDR3: CASSPAGYGYTF
size: NA; V: TRBV5-6; J: TRBJ2-7; D: NA; DNA: TGTGCCAGCAGCGCACGCGTCGGTTACGAGCAGTACTTC; CDR3: CASSARVGYEQYF
size: NA; V: TRBV7-9; J: TRBJ1-2; D: NA; DNA: TGTGCCAGCAGCTTAGCAGGGGAAGGCTATGGCTACACCTTC; CDR3: CASSLAGEGYGYTF
size: NA; V: TRBV7-9; J: TRBJ2-5; D: TRBD2; DNA: TGTGCCAGCAGCTTAGCTCGGGACTACCCCTACCAAGAGACCCAGTACTTC; CDR3: CASSLARDYPYQETQYF
size: NA; V: TRBV24-1; J: TRBJ2-5; D: TRBD1; DNA: TGTGCCACCAGTGAGAACAGGGGGCTTAAGACCCAGTACTTC; CDR3: CATSENRGLKTQYF
size: once; V: TRBV13; J: TRBJ2-2; D: TRBD1; DNA: TGTGCCAGCAGCCGCCGGACAGGGAAGGCCGGGGAGCTGTTTTTT; CDR3: CASSRRTGKAGELFF
size: once; V: TRBV6-1; J: TRBJ1-1; D: NA; DNA: TGTGCCAGCAGTGAGATGGGGGGTGGGTACACTGAAGCTTTCTTT; CDR3: CASSEMGGGYTEAFF
size: NA; V: TRBV7-9; J: TRBJ2-7; D: TRBD1; DNA: TGTGCCAGCAGCACCAAGACAGGGGCCGACCGCTACGAGCAGTACTTC; CDR3: CASSTKTGADRYEQYF
size: once; V: TRBV4-1; J: TRBJ1-4; D: NA; DNA: TGCGCCAGCAGAAACAGGGCAACTAATGAAAAACTGTTTTTT; CDR3: CASRNRATNEKLFF
size: NA; V: TRBV5-6; J: TRBJ2-2; D: NA; DNA: TGTGCCAGCAGCTTGGGTGGCACTAGCCCGAACACCGGGGAGCTGTTTTTT; CDR3: CASSLGGTSPNTGELFF
size: few; V: TRBV6-5; J: TRBJ2-7; D: NA; DNA: TGTGCCACCGAGACGCAGACACCCCCCTACGAGCAGTACTTC; CDR3: CATETQTPPYEQYF
size: NA; V: TRBV18; J: TRBJ1-4; D: TRBD1; DNA: TGTGCCAGCTCACCACAGGGGGCGCGTGAAAAACTGTTTTTT; CDR3: CASSPQGAREKLFF
size: NA; V: TRBV6-5; J: TRBJ2-1; D: TRBD2; DNA: TGTGCCAGCAGTTACCGGGGGGGAAACAATGAGCAGTTCTTC; CDR3: CASSYRGGNNEQFF
size: NA; V: TRBV19; J: TRBJ2-1; D: TRBD2; DNA: TGTGCCAGTAGTCTAGCGGGGGGGCGAGTTGAGCAGTTCTTC; CDR3: CASSLAGGRVEQFF